This TCR beta chain was captured by sequencing in a study of blood T cell repertoires in COVID-19. Study summary: Samples representing acute and convalescent COVID-19 were sourced from the United States, Italy and Spain.

Sequencing was performed with immunoSEQ multiplex PCR; in TCRdb, only in-frame clones are kept and a portion is missing. The sample contains 250,000 to 400,000 clones, 85% to 90% of which appear only once. The CDR3 is made up of 14 amino acids. Losses at the gene ends were 3 bases for V and 3 bases for J; bases not matched to a gene: 3. Per the germline V gene, CDR1 is SNHLY and CDR2 is FYNNEI. This TCR derives from a woman between 25 and 40 years old with COVID-19, enrolled during active disease. Material: peripheral blood. The J gene is TRBJ1-2, the V gene TRBV2; 8 positions match TRBD1. This CDR3 reads CASSDQGAHYGYTF. Here the CDR3 DNA reads TGTGCCAGCAGTGACCAGGGGGCTCACTATGGCTACACCTTC.